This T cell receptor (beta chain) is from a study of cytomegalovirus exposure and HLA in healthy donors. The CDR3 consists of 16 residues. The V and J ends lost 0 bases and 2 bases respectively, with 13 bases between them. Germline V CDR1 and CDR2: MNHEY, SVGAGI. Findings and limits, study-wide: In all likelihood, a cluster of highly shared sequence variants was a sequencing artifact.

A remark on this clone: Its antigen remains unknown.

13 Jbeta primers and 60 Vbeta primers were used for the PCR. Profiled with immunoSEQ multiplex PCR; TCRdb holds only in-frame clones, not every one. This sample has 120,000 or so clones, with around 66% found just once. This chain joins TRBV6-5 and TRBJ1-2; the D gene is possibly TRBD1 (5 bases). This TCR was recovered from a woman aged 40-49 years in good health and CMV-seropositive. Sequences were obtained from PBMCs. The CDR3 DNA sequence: TGTGCCAGCAGTTACTCGTTCGACGGGGGGAACTATGGCTACACCTTC. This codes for CASSYSFDGGNYGYTF.